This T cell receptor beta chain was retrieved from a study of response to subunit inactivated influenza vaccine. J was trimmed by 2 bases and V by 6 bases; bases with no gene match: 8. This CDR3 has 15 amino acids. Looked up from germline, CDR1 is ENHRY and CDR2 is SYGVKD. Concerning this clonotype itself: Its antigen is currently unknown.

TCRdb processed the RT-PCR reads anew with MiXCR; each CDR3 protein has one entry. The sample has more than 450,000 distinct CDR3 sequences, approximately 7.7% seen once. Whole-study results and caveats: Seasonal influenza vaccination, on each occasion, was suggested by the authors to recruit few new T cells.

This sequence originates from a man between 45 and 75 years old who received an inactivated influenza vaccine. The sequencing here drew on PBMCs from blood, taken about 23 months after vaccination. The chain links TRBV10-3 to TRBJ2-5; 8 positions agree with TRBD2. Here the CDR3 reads CAISGTRGIQETQYF. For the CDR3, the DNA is TGTGCCATCAGCGGGACTAGAGGCATACAAGAGACCCAGTACTTC.